This T cell receptor beta chain emerged from a study of cytomegalovirus exposure and HLA in healthy donors. General study findings and limits: Researchers reported from a later analysis that most CMV-associated TCR beta chains appeared HLA-restricted. Trimming of TCR beta V- and J-genes showed a link, identified in a later analysis, to a missense DCLRE1C variant.

The ends were cut back, 4 bases at V and 0 bases at J, with 17 bases in the middle. The germline V gene encodes CDR1 SGHRS and CDR2 YFSETQ. The CDR3 length is 16 residues. PCR amplification relied on 60 Vbeta primers (plus 13 Jbeta primers). Assay: immunoSEQ multiplex PCR; the TCRdb copy retains only in-frame clones and omits some. In the table there are tens of thousands of clones, roughly 69% of which are singletons. This clone was detected once. Its antigen is unknown. Sequencing was done on a sample of PBMCs. This sequence was found in a woman under 40 in good health and CMV-seronegative. This sequence joins TRBV5-1 and TRBJ2-7; D is unclear. CDR3 sequence: CASSPLARLSSYEQYF. The DNA for the CDR3 is TGCGCCAGCAGCCCCCTGGCCAGGTTGAGCTCCTACGAGCAGTACTTC.